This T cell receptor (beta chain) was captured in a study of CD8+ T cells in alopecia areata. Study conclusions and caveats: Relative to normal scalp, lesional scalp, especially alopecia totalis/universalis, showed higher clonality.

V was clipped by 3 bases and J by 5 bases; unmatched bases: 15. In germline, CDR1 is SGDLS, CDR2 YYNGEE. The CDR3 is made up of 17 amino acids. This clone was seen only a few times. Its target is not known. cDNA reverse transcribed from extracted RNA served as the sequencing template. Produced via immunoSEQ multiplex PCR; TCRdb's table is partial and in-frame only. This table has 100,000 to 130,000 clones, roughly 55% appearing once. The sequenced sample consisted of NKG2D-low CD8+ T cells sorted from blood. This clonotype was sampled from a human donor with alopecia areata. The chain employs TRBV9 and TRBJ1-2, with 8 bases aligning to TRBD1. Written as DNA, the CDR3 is TGTGCCAGCAGCGACGGCCAGACAGGGGACAACGTTTATGGCTACACCTTC. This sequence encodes CASSDGQTGDNVYGYTF.